This T cell receptor (beta chain) was found in a study of OX40 agonist ivuxolimab in advanced cancers. As for the study in general: Ivuxolimab, an antibody acting as an agonist of OX40 (CD134), was used to treat patients. Ivuxolimab was delivered to patients intravenously every 2 weeks at doses spanning 0.01 to 10 mg/kg. Prior anti-PD-1, anti-PD-L1 or anti-CTLA-4 therapy did not bar entry, and 40% to 45% had some. Patients achieving partial responses numbered three: one hepatocellular carcinoma case and two cutaneous melanoma cases.

Produced via immunoSEQ multiplex PCR; TCRdb's table is partial and in-frame only. The sample lists about 67,000 clones, 82% occurring once. CDR3 length: 15 amino acids. Germline CDR1 reads GTSNPN; CDR2 reads SVGIG (reference sequence). V lost 0 bases and J lost 3; bases outside the gene matches: 7. The TCR sequence derives from an adult with an advanced solid tumor such as melanoma, head and neck, liver or kidney cancer. This chain connects TRBV30 to TRBJ2-7; 8 bases align to TRBD1. The sequences come from CD4+ or CD8+ T cells sorted from blood, collected in a trial of the OX40 agonist ivuxolimab. The CDR3 coding sequence is TGTGCCTGGAGTGTACTAGGACAGGGAGTCTACGAGCAGTACTTC. Protein sequence: CAWSVLGQGVYEQYF.